This is a list of T cell receptor beta chains from one sample in a study of T cell repertoires in cytomegalovirus infection. The antigens of these receptors remain unknown. TCRdb ran MiXCR on the reads and lists one entry per CDR3 protein. Altogether 150,000 to 200,000 distinct CDR3 sequences are present, less than 25% being singletons, with the ten largest covering around a quarter. The sample here was CD8+ T cells from cultured PBMCs, taken from culture after CMV antigen stimulation. The receptors shown here come from a human donor in good health (CMV status not recorded). Some clones in this sample may be carry-over from other donors' samples. Both conserved end residues are part of each CDR3. D genes are given only for firm matches. Not all rows give a size; the values are once, few, many and, for expanded clones, a class.

D	V	J	size	DNA	CDR3
TRBD1	TRBV29-1	TRBJ1-2	.	TGCAGCGTTGAAGAAGACAGGGAGGGGGACTATGGCTACACCTTC	CSVEEDREGDYGYTF
TRBD1	TRBV10-2	TRBJ1-2	.	TGCGCCAGCACTCCCTGGGACAGGGGTAACTATGGCTACACCTTC	CASTPWDRGNYGYTF
.	TRBV27	TRBJ2-1	.	TGTGCCAGCAGTTCGACAGGTGAGCAGTTCTTC	CASSSTGEQFF
.	TRBV7-6	TRBJ1-4	.	TGTGCCAGCAGCTTAGATTTGAGGACAGACATCGTCCCAACTAATGAAAAACTGTTTTTT	CASSLDLRTDIVPTNEKLFF
.	TRBV19	TRBJ1-5	.	TGTGCCAGTAGTATTCCTGGGGAGATCCGCAATCAGCCCCAGCATTTT	CASSIPGEIRNQPQHF
.	TRBV19	TRBJ1-3	few	TGTGCCAGTAGTGCCCTGGTGACATTATCTGGAAACACCATATATTTT	CASSALVTLSGNTIYF
.	TRBV7-8	TRBJ2-3	few	TGTGCCAGCAGCCCCATCGTCGCGGAAACAGATACGCAGTATTTT	CASSPIVAETDTQYF
.	TRBV7-3	TRBJ2-1	few	TGTGCCAGCAGCTTAGGGGAAGACTCCTACAATGAGCAGTTCTTC	CASSLGEDSYNEQFF
.	TRBV7-2	TRBJ2-1	few	TGTGCCAGCAGCTCCCTATATGGCGCTTCCTATGAGCAGTTCTTC	CASSSLYGASYEQFF
TRBD1	TRBV7-6	TRBJ2-1	few	TGTGCCAGCAGCCGGACAGGGGGCGGTGAGCAGTTCTTC	CASSRTGGGEQFF
TRBD2	TRBV7-6	TRBJ2-1	.	TGTGCCAGCAGTTTCAGCGGGGGCCCATACAATGAGCAGTTCTTC	CASSFSGGPYNEQFF
.	TRBV7-8	TRBJ1-1	few	TGTGCCAGCAGCTTAGCGCTCCCCCAGAACACTGAAGCTTTCTTT	CASSLALPQNTEAFF
.	TRBV6-1	TRBJ1-2	once	TGTGCCAGCAGTGAAGCGACCCGGGACTATGGCTACACCTTC	CASSEATRDYGYTF
TRBD1	TRBV7-9	TRBJ1-5	few	TGTGCCAGCAGCCTCGGGACAGGCTGGACGGTCTATAGCAATCAGCCCCAGCATTTT	CASSLGTGWTVYSNQPQHF
.	TRBV7-8	TRBJ2-1	.	TGTGCCAGCAGCTTTAGGCAACATTCCGGGGGCCCGGCCTACAATGAGCAGTTCTTC	CASSFRQHSGGPAYNEQFF
.	TRBV20-1	TRBJ1-5	.	TGCAGTGCTAGAGATCAACGCGGGTATAGCAATCAGCCCCAGCATTTT	CSARDQRGYSNQPQHF
.	TRBV12-3/TRBV12-4	TRBJ1-5	few	TGTGCCAGCTTGGGGGCAGGGGGCAATCAGCCCCAGCATTTT	CASLGAGGNQPQHF
TRBD1	TRBV28	TRBJ2-1	.	TGTGCCAGCAGTTTACCATACAGGGGCCGAGCCTACAATGAGCAGTTCTTC	CASSLPYRGRAYNEQFF
.	TRBV4-2	TRBJ2-3	.	TGTGCCAGCAGCCAAGCAGCGGACACCACAGATACGCAGTATTTT	CASSQAADTTDTQYF
.	TRBV12-3/TRBV12-4	TRBJ1-2	few	TGTGCCAGCAGGACGACACTTAACTATGGCTACACCTTC	CASRTTLNYGYTF
TRBD2	TRBV7-8	TRBJ2-2	few	TGTGCCAGCAGCCAAGGGAGGGGAAACACCGGGGAGCTGTTTTTT	CASSQGRGNTGELFF
.	TRBV9	TRBJ2-1	.	TGTGCCAGTGGGCCATCCTACAATGAGCAGTTCTTC	CASGPSYNEQFF
.	TRBV7-2	TRBJ1-1	few	TGTGCCAGCAGCTCCTACAAAGGGGGGGGCAGGCCGCAGGATACTGAAGCTTTCTTT	CASSSYKGGGRPQDTEAFF
.	TRBV11-2	TRBJ1-5	few	TGTGCCAGCAGCTTTAGCTTGAATCAGCCCCAGCATTTT	CASSFSLNQPQHF
.	TRBV7-2	TRBJ2-7	many	TGTGCCAGCAGCTCAGGCCCAAGTTCGCAGATTCGATACGAGCAGTACTTC	CASSSGPSSQIRYEQYF
.	TRBV5-6	TRBJ2-7	few	TGTGCCAGCAGCGTGAACTACGAGCAGTACTTC	CASSVNYEQYF
TRBD1	TRBV6-2/TRBV6-3	TRBJ2-7	few	TGTGCCAGCAGTTACCAAAGTGGGACAGGGCTCCTCGAGCAGTACTTC	CASSYQSGTGLLEQYF
TRBD2	TRBV7-9	TRBJ2-2	.	TGTGCCAGCAGTAGCGGGGGCCCCTCCACCGGGGAGCTGTTTTTT	CASSSGGPSTGELFF
.	TRBV6-1	TRBJ2-7	few	TGTGCCAGCAGTGACCTGACCTACGAGCAGTACTTC	CASSDLTYEQYF
TRBD2	TRBV7-9	TRBJ2-2	.	TGTGCCCTCTATGGACCCACCGGGACTAGCGGGGGGCGGAACACCGGGGAGCTGTTTTTT	CALYGPTGTSGGRNTGELFF
.	TRBV12-3/TRBV12-4	TRBJ2-7	few	TGTGCCAGCAGTCCAGTCAGAAACGAGCAGTACTTC	CASSPVRNEQYF
.	TRBV12-3/TRBV12-4	TRBJ1-5	few	TGTGCCAGCGCTCGGGACACCGAGGGGCTAGATAGCAATCAGCCCCAGCATTTT	CASARDTEGLDSNQPQHF
.	TRBV19	TRBJ2-2	few	TGTGCCAGTAGTATGATATCCACCGGGGAGCTGTTTTTT	CASSMISTGELFF
.	TRBV12-3/TRBV12-4	TRBJ1-3	.	TGTGCCAGCAGACTTCCAGTCTCTGGAAACACCATATATTTT	CASRLPVSGNTIYF
TRBD1	TRBV7-4	TRBJ2-6	.	TGTGCCGTCAGAGAAGACAGGGGAGGTGGGGCCAACGTCCTGACTTTC	CAVREDRGGGANVLTF
.	TRBV6-1	TRBJ1-2	.	TGTGCCAGTGCACCTCTTCTGACGGGACGCTATGGCTACACCTTC	CASAPLLTGRYGYTF
.	TRBV14	TRBJ1-1	few	TGTGCCAGCAGCCAAAGGGACACGGGAATGAACACTGAAGCTTTCTTT	CASSQRDTGMNTEAFF
.	TRBV4-2	TRBJ2-7	.	TGTGCCAGCAGCCCCTTCGTGGCCTCTACCTACGAGCAGTACTTC	CASSPFVASTYEQYF
TRBD1	TRBV4-1	TRBJ2-5	.	TGCGCCAGCAGCCTTTCCCGGACAGGGGAGCAAGAGACCCAGTACTTC	CASSLSRTGEQETQYF
TRBD1	TRBV12-3/TRBV12-4	TRBJ1-2	few	TGTGCCAGCAGTCGCCAGGGGGCTGCGTGGGGCTACACCTTC	CASSRQGAAWGYTF
.	TRBV6-5	TRBJ1-5	.	TGTGCCAGCAGCCCGGGGGGGGGAGTAAGGGGTAGCAATCAGCCCCAGCATTTT	CASSPGGGVRGSNQPQHF
TRBD1	TRBV7-2	TRBJ2-3	.	TGTGCCAGCAGCTTGGGACAGGGTAGCACAGATACGCAGTATTTT	CASSLGQGSTDTQYF
.	TRBV7-6	TRBJ1-4	.	TGTGCCAGCAGCGGAAGCGGCTGGGGAATAGGCGAAAAACTGTTTTTT	CASSGSGWGIGEKLFF
.	TRBV7-2	TRBJ1-2	many	TGTGCCAGCAGCTTAGCGCTAAGGCAGGGTGATGGCTACACCTTC	CASSLALRQGDGYTF
.	TRBV5-1	TRBJ2-7	.	TGCGCCAGCAGCCCAGGCTTAGTACACTCCTACGAGCAGTACTTC	CASSPGLVHSYEQYF
.	TRBV12-3/TRBV12-4	TRBJ2-2	.	TGTGCCAGCAGCCCCGACGGGGGCGTAGCCGGGGAGCTGTTTTTT	CASSPDGGVAGELFF
.	TRBV7-9	TRBJ2-5	.	TGTGCCAGCAGCCGCTCCAATTTCCAGTACTTC	CASSRSNFQYF
TRBD1	TRBV11-2	TRBJ2-4	few	TGTGCCAGCAGCTTAGTAGGGGCAGGGGGCGTCAAAAACATTCAGTACTTC	CASSLVGAGGVKNIQYF
.	TRBV11-2	TRBJ2-5	.	TGTGCCAGCAGCTTTACCGGTTTTTCTCAAGAGACCCAGTACTTC	CASSFTGFSQETQYF
TRBD2	TRBV12-3/TRBV12-4	TRBJ2-1	few	TGTGCCAGCAGTTCCTTGACTAGCGGGGGGGCCATCGCGCAGTTCTTC	CASSSLTSGGAIAQFF
TRBD1	TRBV27	TRBJ1-1	.	TGTGCCAGCAGTTATATCACAAAGGGGGCTGGAGGTAAGAACACTGAAGCTTTCTTT	CASSYITKGAGGKNTEAFF
TRBD2	TRBV7-6	TRBJ2-1	.	TGTGCCAGCAGCCCAGGCGCTAGCGGGAGCGCTAACTCCTACAATGAGCAGTTCTTC	CASSPGASGSANSYNEQFF
.	TRBV6-1	TRBJ2-1	few	TGTGCCAGTCGACAGGGAGGTTGGGAGCAGTTCTTC	CASRQGGWEQFF
TRBD2	TRBV11-2	TRBJ2-3	.	TGTGCCAGCAGCTTCCGGACTAGATCGGCAGATACGCAGTATTTT	CASSFRTRSADTQYF
.	TRBV7-6	TRBJ2-7	.	TGTGCCAGCAGCTTTGATGGGCACTACGAGCAGTACTTC	CASSFDGHYEQYF
TRBD1	TRBV6-8	TRBJ1-6	.	TGTGCCAGCAGTTACTCCAGGGGGCTTTCACCCCTCCACTTT	CASSYSRGLSPLHF
.	TRBV6-6	TRBJ2-3	many	TGTGCCAGCAGTCCCCTGGGGACTTACCCGAAGGCGCAGTATTTT	CASSPLGTYPKAQYF
.	TRBV12-3/TRBV12-4	TRBJ2-7	few	TGTGCCAGCCGAGGGGGGCTCCACTCCTACGAGCAGTACTTC	CASRGGLHSYEQYF
.	TRBV6-6	TRBJ1-1	few	TGTGCCAGCAGTTACTCTGACAGAGAAGCTTTCTTT	CASSYSDREAFF